The text below deals with one T cell receptor (beta chain). This sample is drawn from a study of T cell responses to AZD1222 COVID-19 vaccine. Repertoires were generated with immunoSEQ multiplex PCR, while TCRdb's copy carries only in-frame clones and drops some. The sample carries some 130,000 clones, 90% recorded once. Per germline, CDR1 SGHTA and CDR2 FQGNSA. Trimming removed 1 base from V and 5 bases from J, with 2 bases in between. The CDR3 consists of 12 residues. Sequenced material: peripheral blood, taken on day 0 of AZD1222 vaccination. This TCR derives from an adult in good health. This chain uses TRBV7-2 with TRBJ2-2; D not resolved. The CDR3: CASSLVTGELFF. The CDR3 region has the DNA TGTGCCAGCAGCTTAGTTACCGGGGAGCTGTTTTTT.